This T cell receptor beta chain came from a study of T cell responses to AZD1222 COVID-19 vaccine. Study results and limitations: Spike-specific TCR breadth and depth went up after people got two AZD1222 doses. Baseline serostatus was positive in only a handful of AZD1222 recipients.

CDR1 is LGHDT and CDR2 is YNNKEL in the germline V gene (reference sequence). The CDR3 length is 17 residues. The V end was cut by 1 base, the J end by 0 bases, with 13 bases between. Sequencing used immunoSEQ multiplex PCR; TCRdb keeps in-frame clones, though not all of them. This sample carries 190,000 or so clones, roughly nine tenths of them seen once, and the ten largest clones take around 3%. As to this clone: Its target is unknown.

The sequenced sample was peripheral blood, obtained 28 days after the second AZD1222 dose. This rearrangement joins TRBV3-1 (or the pseudogene TRBV3-2) to TRBJ1-5; the D gene is possibly TRBD1 (6 bases). The sequence was obtained from an adult who received the AZD1222 COVID-19 vaccine. The CDR3 spells CASSQGRQEYSNQPQHF. CDR3 nucleotide sequence: TGTGCCAGCAGCCAAGGACGACAGGAATATAGCAATCAGCCCCAGCATTTT.